This TCR beta chain comes out of a study of T cells in tuberculosis. Overall study findings and caveats: A GMM-specific repertoire classifier reached roughly 90% accuracy, AUROC 0.85 to 0.95.

Only in-frame clones appear in the TCRdb table, and some are missing; sequencing was by immunoSEQ multiplex PCR. Of around 29,000 clones detected, 85% to 95% appear once; the ten largest clones hold about 4.9%. For this clone: What it recognizes is unknown.

CDR3 size: 14 residues. Germline CDR1 and CDR2: SGHNT and YYREEE (reference sequence). V lost 4 bases, J lost 5 bases, and 14 bases lay in between. This receptor was taken from a donor aged 10-35 years with latent tuberculosis or without tuberculosis infection. V is TRBV5-4 and J is TRBJ2-3; tentatively, D is TRBD2 (5 bases). The specimen sequenced was PBMCs. The CDR3 sequence is CASSPDLQLDTQYF. CDR3 DNA: TGTGCCAGCAGCCCGGACTTACAATTAGATACGCAGTATTTT.